The 3 T cell receptor beta chains in this list originate from one sample, sequenced in a study of T cell responses to AZD1222 COVID-19 vaccine. Some clones are missing from TCRdb's copy, which holds only in-frame ones; the method was immunoSEQ multiplex PCR. The profile covers roughly 130,000 clones, with roughly 90% appearing a single time and 3.5% to 4.5% taken by the ten largest. The sample was peripheral blood, taken 28 days after the second AZD1222 dose. The receptors derive from an adult who received the AZD1222 COVID-19 vaccine.

The chain carries TRBV29-1 and TRBJ2-1; TRBD1 might be the D (5 bases). The V end lost 5 bases, the J end lost 8 bases, and 10 bases lay between the germline ends. CDR3 size: 11 residues. Germline V gene sequence: CDR1 SQVTM, CDR2 ANQGSEA. CDR3 region: CSVPQGHEQFF. The CDR3 DNA follows: TGCAGCGTTCCTCAGGGTCATGAGCAGTTCTTC.

J is TRBJ1-1 and V is TRBV29-1; 8 bases map to TRBD1. Germline-derived CDR1 and CDR2 are SQVTM and ANQGSEA. CDR3 size: 13 residues. Trimming at V came to 3 bases and at J to 7 bases, leaving 7 bases not matched to a gene. The CDR3 DNA follows: TGCAGCGTTGACGGACAGGGTGTTGGTGAAGCTTTCTTT. It yields the protein CSVDGQGVGEAFF.

The genes are TRBV9 and TRBJ1-6; D call uncertain. Trimming shortened V by 2 bases and J by 4 bases, and 7 bases separated the two germline ends. CDR3 length equals 14 residues. In germline, CDR1 is SGDLS, CDR2 YYNGEE. For the CDR3, the DNA is TGTGCCAGCAGCGTGTCCGATTATAATTCACCCCTCCACTTT. Amino acid sequence: CASSVSDYNSPLHF.